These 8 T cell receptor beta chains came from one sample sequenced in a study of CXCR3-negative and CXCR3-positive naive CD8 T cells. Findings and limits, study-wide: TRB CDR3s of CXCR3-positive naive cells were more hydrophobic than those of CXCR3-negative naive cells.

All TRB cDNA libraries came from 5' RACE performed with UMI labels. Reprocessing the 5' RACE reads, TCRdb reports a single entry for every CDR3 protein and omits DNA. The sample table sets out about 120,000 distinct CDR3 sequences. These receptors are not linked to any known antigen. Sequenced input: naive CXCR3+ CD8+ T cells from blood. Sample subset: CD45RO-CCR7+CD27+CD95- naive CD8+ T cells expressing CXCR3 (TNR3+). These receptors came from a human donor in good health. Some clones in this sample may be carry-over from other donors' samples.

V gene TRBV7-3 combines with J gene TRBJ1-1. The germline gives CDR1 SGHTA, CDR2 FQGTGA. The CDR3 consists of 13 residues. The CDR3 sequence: CASSLGYGTEAFF.

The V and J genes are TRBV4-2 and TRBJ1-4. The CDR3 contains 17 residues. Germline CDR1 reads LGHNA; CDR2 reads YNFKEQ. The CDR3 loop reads CASSQDVGLATNEKLFF.

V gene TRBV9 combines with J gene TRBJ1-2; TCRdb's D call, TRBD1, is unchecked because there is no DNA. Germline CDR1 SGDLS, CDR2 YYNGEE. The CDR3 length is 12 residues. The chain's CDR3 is CASSEGNYGYTF.

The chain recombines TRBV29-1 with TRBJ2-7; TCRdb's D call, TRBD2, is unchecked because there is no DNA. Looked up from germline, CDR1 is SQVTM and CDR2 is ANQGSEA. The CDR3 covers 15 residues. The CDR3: CSVEKEGLVGYEQYF.

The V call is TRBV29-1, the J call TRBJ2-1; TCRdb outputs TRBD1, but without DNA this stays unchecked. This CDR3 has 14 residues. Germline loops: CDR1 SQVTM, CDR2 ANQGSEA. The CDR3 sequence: CSVTGGGLVDEQFF.

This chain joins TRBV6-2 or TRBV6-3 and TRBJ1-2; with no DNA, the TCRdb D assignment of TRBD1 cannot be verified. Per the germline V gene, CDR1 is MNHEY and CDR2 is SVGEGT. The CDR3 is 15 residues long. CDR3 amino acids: CASSRAGTDIYGYTF.

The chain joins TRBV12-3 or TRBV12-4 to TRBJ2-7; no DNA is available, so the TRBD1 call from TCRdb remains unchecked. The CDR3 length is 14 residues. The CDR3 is CASSLSGGFHEQYF.

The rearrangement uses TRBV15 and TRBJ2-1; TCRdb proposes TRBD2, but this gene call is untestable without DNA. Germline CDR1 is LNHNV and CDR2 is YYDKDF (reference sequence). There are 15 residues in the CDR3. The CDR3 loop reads CATSRERGGNNEQFF.